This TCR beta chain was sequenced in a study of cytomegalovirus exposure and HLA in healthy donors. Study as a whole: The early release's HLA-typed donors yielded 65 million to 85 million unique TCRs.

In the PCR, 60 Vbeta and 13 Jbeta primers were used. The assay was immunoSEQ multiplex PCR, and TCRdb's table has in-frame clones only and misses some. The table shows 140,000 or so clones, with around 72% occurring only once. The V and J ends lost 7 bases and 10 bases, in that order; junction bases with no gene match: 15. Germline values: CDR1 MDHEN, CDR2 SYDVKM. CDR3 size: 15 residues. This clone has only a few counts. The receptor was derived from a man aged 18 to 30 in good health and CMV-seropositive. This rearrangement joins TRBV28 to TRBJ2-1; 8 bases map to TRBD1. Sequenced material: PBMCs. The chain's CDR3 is CASTGTGVGDREQFF. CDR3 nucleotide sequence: TGTGCCAGCACCGGGACAGGTGTGGGTGATCGGGAGCAGTTCTTC.